The clone carrying this TCR beta chain was seen only once. The antigen remains unidentified. The donors were part of the approximately 120-subject validation cohort, which stood apart from the approximately 670-subject first cohort. The V end was cut by 4 bases, the J end by 4 bases, with 13 bases between. CDR1 is SNHLY and CDR2 is FYNNEI in the germline V gene. The CDR3 has 14 amino acids. This sample was included in a study of cytomegalovirus exposure and HLA in healthy donors. Study results and limitations: Reports credit the classifier with highly specific, highly sensitive diagnosis of cytomegalovirus status. Some TCR beta chains (about 170 of them) were listed as cytomegalovirus-associated.

Libraries were prepared by immunoSEQ multiplex PCR; TCRdb keeps only in-frame clonotypes and omits some of them. The sample lists fewer than 250,000 clones; over 65% were seen once. The specimen was PBMCs. This TCR was sampled from a woman aged 18-29 years in good health and CMV-seronegative. The chain recombines TRBV2 with TRBJ2-5, with a possible D match to TRBD2 (5 bases). Here the CDR3 reads CASSGPLVGETQYF. CDR3 DNA sequence: TGTGCCAGCAGTGGGCCACTAGTCGGAGAGACCCAGTACTTC.